This T cell receptor beta chain was captured in a study of cytomegalovirus exposure and HLA in healthy donors. Study findings and constraints: Analysis was performed later, and it showed HLA-associated TCR beta chains to be more clonally expanded than equally common others. In a later analysis, a genetic analysis reported fewer productive-TCR N-insertions in an Asian-associated ancestry cluster than the cohort average.

Vbeta (60) and Jbeta (13) primers were used in the PCR. The assay was immunoSEQ multiplex PCR, and TCRdb's table has in-frame clones only and misses some. This sample has roughly 130,000 clones, with roughly four fifths found just once. Worth noting for this clone: No antigen is known for it.

The sequence was obtained from a male donor in good health and CMV-seropositive. Material: PBMCs.

The CDR3: CSVAPTGSGNTIYF. The CDR3 DNA follows: TGCAGCGTTGCTCCGACAGGGTCTGGAAACACCATATATTTT. The chain carries TRBV29-1 and TRBJ1-3; TRBD1 matches at 7 bases. CDR1 is SQVTM and CDR2 is ANQGSEA in the germline V gene. The length of the CDR3 is 14 residues. V lost 4 bases to trimming and J lost 1 base; unmatched junction nucleotides: 4.